The 31 T cell receptor beta chains listed next were all sequenced from one sample in a study of CD39 and CD103 CD8 tumor-infiltrating T cells. The table came from immunoSEQ multiplex PCR; TCRdb's copy has only in-frame clones and leaves some out. The table lists fewer than 1,500 clones, about 80% of them singletons, with roughly half in the top ten. Source material: CD8+ T cells sorted from blood. Indicated subset: total memory CD8 T cells (CD45RA-CCR7+/-) from blood or uninvolved lymph node. The source is a human donor with head and neck squamous cell carcinoma.

By share of the sample, this clone is large. V usage is TRBV28 and J usage is TRBJ2-7; D unresolved. This CDR3 has 15 amino acids. V lost 3 bases, J lost 3 bases, and 15 bases lay in between. Germline assignment: CDR1 MDHEN and CDR2 SYDVKM. The CDR3 region has the DNA TGTGCCAGCAGTTTTATCCAGAAAACCCGCTACGAGCAGTACTTC. It yields the protein CASSFIQKTRYEQYF.

In this sample, this clone turned up a few times. CDR3: CASSQDWQGIYEQYF. For the CDR3, the DNA is TGCGCCAGCAGCCAAGATTGGCAGGGAATATACGAGCAGTACTTC. The J gene is TRBJ2-7, the V gene TRBV4-3, with D maybe TRBD1 (5 bases). The CDR3 totals 15 residues. V was cut by 0 bases and J by 4 bases, with 13 bases left in between. CDR1 and CDR2 from the germline V gene are LGHNA and YSLEER.

This chain connects TRBV4-1 to TRBJ1-4; perhaps TRBD1 as D (6 bases). This CDR3 spans 16 amino acids. Germline V gene lookup returns CDR1 MGHRA and CDR2 YSYEKL. The V and J ends lost 2 bases and 3 bases respectively, with 13 bases between them. In nucleotides, the CDR3 is TGCGCCAGCAGCCAACCTGGTCAGGGGTCTAATGAAAAACTGTTTTTT. Protein sequence: CASSQPGQGSNEKLFF.

This chain uses TRBV27 with TRBJ1-4; D is possibly TRBD1 (6 bases). V was shortened by 6 bases and J by 7 bases, with 15 bases between the two germline ends. Per the germline V gene, CDR1 is MNHEY and CDR2 is SMNVEV (reference sequence). The CDR3 totals 14 residues. CDR3 bases: TGTGCCAGCAGAACCGGGACACTTCCTGAAAAACTGTTTTTT. Its translation is CASRTGTLPEKLFF. Drawing the rest from reference TRBV27 and TRBJ1-4, the complete variable domain is EAQVTQNPRYLITVTGKKLTVTCSQNMNHEYMSWYRQDPGLGLRQIYYSMNVEVTDKGDVPEGYKVSRKEKRNFPLILESPSPNQTSLYFCASRTGTLPEKLFFGSGTQLSVL.

The chain links TRBV19 to TRBJ1-1; a weak D match, TRBD1 (5 bases). Trimming removed 6 bases at V and 7 bases at J, with 15 bases between. Germline V gene data show CDR1 as LNHDA and CDR2 as SQIVND (reference sequence). The CDR3 is made up of 13 amino acids. The CDR3 sequence: CASRGPGVSEAFF. CDR3 DNA sequence: TGTGCCAGTAGGGGGCCCGGCGTGAGTGAAGCTTTCTTT.

The chain uses TRBV27 and TRBJ2-7; D is possibly TRBD1 (7 bases). The CDR3 has 17 amino acids. The V end was cut by 5 bases, the J end by 3 bases, with 23 bases between. Germline CDR1 reads MNHEY; CDR2 reads SMNVEV (reference sequence). In DNA, the CDR3 is TGTGCCAGCAGTCCGATATCTAACAGGGGAGGAAACTACGAGCAGTACTTC. Residues: CASSPISNRGGNYEQYF.

The chain uses TRBV9 and TRBJ1-2, with a possible D match to TRBD1 (6 bases). Germline CDR1 is SGDLS and CDR2 is YYNGEE. Trimming shortened V by 3 bases and J by 0 bases, and 15 bases separated the two germline ends. The CDR3 length is 16 residues. CDR3 region: CASSAEDSLTNYGYTF. The CDR3 nucleotides read TGTGCCAGCAGCGCTGAGGACAGCCTAACTAACTATGGCTACACCTTC.

CDR3 DNA: TGTGCCATCAGACCGGGACACTACTCTGGAAACACCATATATTTT. It specifies CAIRPGHYSGNTIYF. V usage is TRBV10-3 and J usage is TRBJ1-3; a weak D match, TRBD1 (6 bases). Germline V gene data show CDR1 as ENHRY and CDR2 as SYGVKD. The ends were cut back, 6 bases at V and 0 bases at J, with 12 bases in the middle. The length of the CDR3 is 15 residues.

This clone appeared a single time. The chain couples TRBV9 to TRBJ2-7, with a weak D call TRBD2 (5 bases). Deletions cut 4 bases from V and 0 bases from J, with 14 bases between. CDR1 and CDR2 (germline): SGDLS, YYNGEE. The CDR3 runs 15 residues. CDR3 sequence (DNA): TGTGCCAGCAGCCCCGCTCTTGGGAGCTCCTACGAGCAGTACTTC. Residues: CASSPALGSSYEQYF.

The chain carries TRBV25-1 and TRBJ1-1; D perhaps matches TRBD1 (5 bases). This CDR3 is 13 amino acids long. Germline assignment: CDR1 MGHDK and CDR2 SYGVNS. V dropped 7 bases and J dropped 6 bases, with 15 bases sitting between them. The CDR3 here is CASTRGGEAEAFF. CDR3 coding DNA: TGTGCCAGCACAAGGGGAGGGGAGGCTGAAGCTTTCTTT. The full variable domain, with the rest looked up from reference TRBV25-1 and TRBJ1-1, is EADIYQTPRYLVIGTGKKITLECSQTMGHDKMYWYQQDPGMELHLIHYSYGVNSTEKGDLSSESTVSRIRTEHFPLTLESARPSHTSQYLCASTRGGEAEAFFGQGTRLTVV.

This clone showed up just once. This rearrangement joins TRBV5-6 to TRBJ1-4, with 11 bases identical to TRBD1. V lost 2 bases and J lost 12; bases outside the gene matches: 18. Germline V gene data show CDR1 as SGHDT and CDR2 as YYEEEE. The CDR3 totals 18 residues. CDR3 sequence: CASSFLGQGVGPQVELFF. The CDR3 DNA is TGTGCCAGCAGCTTTTTGGGACAGGGGGTAGGTCCACAAGTAGAACTGTTTTTT.

This sequence joins TRBV4-3 and TRBJ2-1, with 10 bases lining up with TRBD2. V shed 1 base and J 7 bases; nucleotides not matched to a gene: 7. The CDR3 contains 16 residues. Germline V gives CDR1 LGHNA, CDR2 YSLEER. The CDR3 loop is CASSQVAGGRWNEQFF. DNA of the CDR3: TGCGCCAGCAGCCAAGTAGCGGGGGGCCGCTGGAATGAGCAGTTCTTC.

CDR3 sequence: CASSLSVGTGPPLYEQYF. CDR3 sequence (DNA): TGTGCCAGCAGTTTATCCGTCGGGACAGGCCCACCTCTCTACGAGCAGTACTTC. This rearrangement joins TRBV28 to TRBJ2-7; 8 bases line up with TRBD1. The germline V gene has CDR1 MDHEN and CDR2 SYDVKM. This CDR3 spans 18 amino acids. With V trimmed by 1 base and J by 3 bases, 14 bases remained unmatched.

This clone was counted a few times. The chain combines TRBV28 with TRBJ1-2, with 7 nucleotides matching TRBD1. Germline V CDR1 and CDR2: MDHEN, SYDVKM. J was trimmed by 6 bases and V by 4 bases; bases with no gene match: 11. The CDR3 is 15 amino acids. The CDR3 nucleotides are TGTGCCAGCAGTTCAACCCGCGGACAGGTTGATGGCTACACCTTC. Its translation: CASSSTRGQVDGYTF.

The CDR3 here is CASSQEWDSGNYEQYF. CDR3 DNA sequence: TGCGCCAGCAGCCAAGAGTGGGACAGCGGGAACTACGAGCAGTACTTC. This sequence joins TRBV4-3 and TRBJ2-7; D possibly uses TRBD1 or TRBD2 (7 bases each). The germline CDR1 and CDR2 sequences are LGHNA and YSLEER. CDR3 length equals 16 residues. V lost 0 bases to trimming and J lost 3 bases, with 15 bases between them.

V usage is TRBV28 and J usage is TRBJ1-5; D is unclear. The V end was cut by 3 bases, the J end by 6 bases, with 6 bases between. Germline loops: CDR1 MDHEN, CDR2 SYDVKM. The CDR3 has 12 amino acids. CDR3 residues: CASSFPGQPQHF. The CDR3 DNA is TGTGCCAGCAGTTTTCCTGGTCAGCCCCAGCATTTT.

This rearrangement joins TRBV28 to TRBJ2-7; D call uncertain. The CDR3 is made up of 12 amino acids. Germline-derived CDR1 and CDR2 are MDHEN and SYDVKM. The V and J ends lost 7 bases and 2 bases respectively, with 9 bases between them. The CDR3 nucleotides read TGTGCCAGCACCCTCGGTGCCTACGAGCAGTACTTC. It codes for CASTLGAYEQYF.

This clone was picked up a small number of times. V is TRBV2 and J is TRBJ1-2, with 7 bases aligning to TRBD1. This CDR3 is built from 13 residues. V shed 7 bases and J 3 bases; nucleotides not matched to a gene: 5. Looked up from germline, CDR1 is SNHLY and CDR2 is FYNNEI. The DNA for the CDR3 is TGTGCCAGCACGAGACAGGGCGACTATGGCTACACCTTC. This encodes CASTRQGDYGYTF.

The V call is TRBV28, the J call TRBJ1-5; D not certain. CDR3 length: 14 amino acids. Germline loops: CDR1 MDHEN, CDR2 SYDVKM. The V end lost 2 bases, the J end lost 0 bases, and 5 bases lay between the germline ends. CDR3 sequence reads: CASSLLYSNQPQHF. DNA for the CDR3: TGTGCCAGCAGTTTACTCTATAGCAATCAGCCCCAGCATTTT.

The J gene is TRBJ2-1, the V gene TRBV19; D remains unclear. CDR3 size: 13 residues. Trimming took off 4 bases at V and 4 bases at J, with 8 bases between the two ends. The germline gives CDR1 LNHDA, CDR2 SQIVND (reference sequence). CDR3 sequence (DNA): TGTGCCAGTAGTAACGGGTTATACAATGAGCAGTTCTTC. It is translated as CASSNGLYNEQFF. The complete variable domain, with remaining parts taken from reference TRBV19 and TRBJ2-1, reads DGGITQSPKYLFRKEGQNVTLSCEQNLNHDAMYWYRQDPGQGLRLIYYSQIVNDFQKGDIAEGYSVSREKKESFPLTVTSAQKNPTAFYLCASSNGLYNEQFFGPGTRLTVL.

J is TRBJ2-7 and V is TRBV13, with TRBD2 as a possible D gene (6 bases). The CDR3 totals 15 residues. Germline V gives CDR1 PRHDT, CDR2 FYEKMQ (reference sequence). Trimming cost V 2 bases and J 5 bases, with 16 bases left between them. CDR3 sequence reads: CASSLRFGGSDEQYF. The CDR3 coding sequence is TGTGCCAGCAGCTTACGGTTCGGGGGATCCGACGAGCAGTACTTC.

This chain links TRBV5-4 with TRBJ2-7; 12 bases are a match to TRBD2. CDR3 length: 16 amino acids. Germline CDR1 reads SGHNT; CDR2 reads YYREEE (reference sequence). V shed 2 bases and J 1 base; nucleotides not matched to a gene: 4. As DNA, the CDR3 is TGTGCCAGCAGCTTCCTAGCGGGGGGGCCTTCCTACGAGCAGTACTTC. Residues: CASSFLAGGPSYEQYF.

For the CDR3, the DNA is TGTGCCAGCAGCGTAGCTACAGGGAGTAATGAGCAGTTCTTC. Translating it yields CASSVATGSNEQFF. This chain uses TRBV9 with TRBJ2-1, with a possible D match to TRBD1 (6 bases). Germline V lookup: CDR1 SGDLS, CDR2 YYNGEE. CDR3 length: 14 amino acids. V lost 0 bases to trimming and J lost 7 bases, with 11 bases between them.

This chain uses TRBV19 with TRBJ1-3; 11 nucleotides line up with TRBD1. Trimming cost V 10 bases and J 0 bases; bases outside gene matches: 5. This CDR3 is 15 amino acids long. The germline CDR1 and CDR2 sequences are LNHDA and SQIVND (reference sequence). CDR3 in amino acids: CATSDRGLSGNTIYF. Here the CDR3 DNA reads TGTGCCACTTCGGACAGGGGGCTCTCTGGAAACACCATATATTTT.

The V and J genes are TRBV27 and TRBJ2-1; D perhaps matches TRBD1 (5 bases). V shed 5 bases and J shed 3 bases, with 20 bases lying between them. The CDR3 has 17 amino acids. In germline, CDR1 is MNHEY, CDR2 SMNVEV (reference sequence). The chain's CDR3 is CASSQLLTVRFYNEQFF. The CDR3 region has the DNA TGTGCCAGCAGTCAACTATTGACAGTGAGGTTCTACAATGAGCAGTTCTTC.

V and J are TRBV4-1 and TRBJ2-7; D is ambiguous. The ends were cut back, 1 base at V and 7 bases at J, with 14 bases in the middle. Germline CDR1 is MGHRA and CDR2 is YSYEKL. CDR3 length: 14 amino acids. The CDR3: CASSQVDVVEEQYF. The CDR3 bases are TGCGCCAGCAGCCAAGTCGACGTAGTAGAGGAGCAGTACTTC.

This chain connects TRBV10-3 to TRBJ1-2; 9 bases agree with TRBD1. Germline CDR1 ENHRY, CDR2 SYGVKD. This CDR3 comprises 13 residues. Losses at the gene ends were 5 bases for V and 8 bases for J; bases not matched to a gene: 6. CDR3 in DNA: TGTGCCATCAGTCGGACAGGGGCTGAAGGCTACACCTTC. As protein: CAISRTGAEGYTF.

This rearrangement joins TRBV30 to TRBJ1-3; D is unclear. The CDR3 runs to 12 residues. The germline CDR1 and CDR2 sequences are GTSNPN and SVGIG (reference sequence). V lost 4 bases, J lost 1 base, and 5 bases lay in between. The chain's CDR3 is CAWKRSGNTIYF. For the CDR3, the DNA is TGTGCCTGGAAAAGATCTGGAAACACCATATATTTT.

This clone has just a few counts. The chain couples TRBV15 to TRBJ2-2, with D possibly TRBD1 on 5 matching bases. V was shortened by 9 bases and J by 4 bases, with 18 bases between the two germline ends. Germline lookup yields CDR1 LNHNV and CDR2 YYDKDF (reference sequence). The CDR3 has 15 residues. The CDR3 DNA follows: TGTGCCACGGCGTCTTTGGCAGGGCTCACCGGGGAGCTGTTTTTT. It is translated as CATASLAGLTGELFF.

The chain combines TRBV27 with TRBJ1-1, with D unclear. V lost 8 bases, J lost 3 bases, and 13 bases lay in between. Germline V gives CDR1 MNHEY, CDR2 SMNVEV (reference sequence). The CDR3 consists of 13 residues. The CDR3 here is CASGRSKYTEAFF. The CDR3 coding sequence is TGTGCCAGCGGACGTTCAAAATACACTGAAGCTTTCTTT.

The chain carries TRBV6-5 and TRBJ1-6; perhaps TRBD1 as D (6 bases). The length of the CDR3 is 15 residues. The V gene lost 5 bases and the J gene lost 9 bases, with 17 bases spanning the gap. The germline V gene has CDR1 MNHEY and CDR2 SVGAGI. The CDR3 DNA is TGTGCCAGCAGTCCACAGGGCAGGCCGAGTTCACCCCTCCACTTT. Its protein is CASSPQGRPSSPLHF.